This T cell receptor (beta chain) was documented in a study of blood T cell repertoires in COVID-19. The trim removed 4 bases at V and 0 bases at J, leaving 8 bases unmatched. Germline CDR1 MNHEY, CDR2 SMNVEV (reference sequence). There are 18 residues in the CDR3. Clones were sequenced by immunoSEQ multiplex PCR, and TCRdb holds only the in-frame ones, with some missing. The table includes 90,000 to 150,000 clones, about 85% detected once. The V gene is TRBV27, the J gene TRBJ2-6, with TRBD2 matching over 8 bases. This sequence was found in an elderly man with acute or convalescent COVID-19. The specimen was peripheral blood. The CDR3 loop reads CASSSPGGVASGANVLTF. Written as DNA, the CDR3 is TGTGCCAGCAGTTCCCCCGGGGGGGTGGCCTCTGGGGCCAACGTCCTGACTTTC.